One and the same sample provided the 20 T cell receptor beta chains below, sequenced in a study of T cell responses to AZD1222 COVID-19 vaccine. Generated by immunoSEQ multiplex PCR, the TCRdb table keeps only in-frame clones and is missing some. In the table there are roughly 100,000 clones, approximately 84% of which are singletons. The specimen was peripheral blood, collected on day 0 of AZD1222 vaccination. The receptors here all came from an adult in good health.

V gene TRBV2 combines with J gene TRBJ1-5, with D unclear. The germline gives CDR1 SNHLY, CDR2 FYNNEI. Between the trimmed V and J ends, which lost 7 bases and 4 bases, there was a span of 11 bases. The CDR3 is 13 residues long. The DNA for the CDR3 is TGTGCCAGCAACGTTGGTGTGAATCAGCCCCAGCATTTT. It specifies CASNVGVNQPQHF.

This chain connects TRBV28 to TRBJ2-1; weak D call: TRBD2 (7 bases). CDR1 MDHEN and CDR2 SYDVKM come from the germline V gene. The CDR3 contains 16 residues. Trimming stripped 4 bases from V and 3 bases from J, with 16 bases between. CDR3 amino acids: CASSSEGGSDYNEQFF. In DNA form, the CDR3 reads TGTGCCAGCAGTTCGGAGGGGGGGAGTGACTACAATGAGCAGTTCTTC.

This clone appeared once. The DNA for the CDR3 is TGTGCCAGCAGCTTAGCGACAGGGCTTAATTCACCCCTCCACTTT. The encoded protein is CASSLATGLNSPLHF. The J gene is TRBJ1-6, the V gene TRBV7-8; 7 bases fit TRBD1. This CDR3 is 15 amino acids long. The V gene end was trimmed by 0 bases and the J gene end by 6 bases; junction bases not matched to a gene: 2. Germline V gene lookup returns CDR1 SGHVS and CDR2 FQNEAQ.

CDR3 protein: CATGAVTGGGEKLFF. CDR3 nucleotide sequence: TGTGCCACCGGGGCGGTAACAGGGGGCGGTGAAAAACTGTTTTTT. This chain links TRBV24-1 with TRBJ1-4, with 9 nucleotides matching TRBD1. The CDR3 length is 15 residues. Germline V gene lookup returns CDR1 KGHDR and CDR2 SFDVKD. V shed 9 bases, J shed 7 bases, and the junction held 11 bases outside the gene matches.

V gene TRBV9 combines with J gene TRBJ2-3; 10 bases are a match to TRBD1. The trim removed 2 bases at V and 2 bases at J, leaving 5 bases unmatched. Germline CDR1 SGDLS, CDR2 YYNGEE. The CDR3 sequence is 16 residues long. The CDR3 DNA follows: TGTGCCAGCAGCGTGACAGGGGGCTCCCTCACAGATACGCAGTATTTT. Translating it yields CASSVTGGSLTDTQYF.

This clone was recorded once. This chain uses TRBV5-1 with TRBJ2-2; tentatively, D is TRBD1 (5 bases). The CDR3 consists of 17 residues. The germline CDR1 and CDR2 sequences are SGHRS and YFSETQ. Trimming took off 5 bases at V and 0 bases at J, with 17 bases between the two ends. For the CDR3, the DNA is TGCGCCAGCAGAGGCTCCTCAGGGTTTACGAACACCGGGGAGCTGTTTTTT. It codes for CASRGSSGFTNTGELFF.

The CDR3 nucleotides read TGCAGCGTCCGACTAGGGGGGAGAGGGCAGCCCCAGCATTTT. It specifies CSVRLGGRGQPQHF. V usage is TRBV29-1 and J usage is TRBJ1-5; D is perhaps TRBD1 (6 bases). Deletions cut 6 bases from V and 7 bases from J, with 19 bases between. CDR1 is SQVTM, CDR2 ANQGSEA, per germline. The CDR3 consists of 14 residues. The entire variable domain, with the rest obtained from reference TRBV29-1 and TRBJ1-5, is as follows: SAVISQKPSRDICQRGTSLTIQCQVDSQVTMMFWYRQQPGQSLTLIATANQGSEATYESGFVIDKFPISRPNLTFSTLTVSNMSPEDSSIYLCSVRLGGRGQPQHFGDGTRLSIL.

This clone was observed a few times. The chain has TRBV11-3 and TRBJ2-7; TRBD1 or TRBD2 may be the D gene (5 bases each). The germline V and J ends were trimmed by 0 bases and 1 base, with 13 bases remaining between them. This CDR3 region has 16 residues. Germline V CDR1 and CDR2: SGHNT, YENEEA. This CDR3 reads CASSLDGRDGSYEQYF. The CDR3 DNA follows: TGTGCCAGCAGCTTAGACGGCCGGGACGGATCCTACGAGCAGTACTTC.

The chain carries TRBV7-2 and TRBJ1-1; tentatively, D is TRBD1 (5 bases). CDR1 and CDR2 from the germline V gene are SGHTA and FQGNSA. Trimming took 2 bases from V and 10 from J, leaving 20 bases between them. The CDR3 loop spans 15 amino acids. The CDR3 sequence: CASSLSWRVGATAFF. CDR3 in DNA: TGTGCCAGCAGCTTATCTTGGAGGGTCGGGGCGACAGCTTTCTTT.

The chain couples TRBV12-2 to TRBJ2-7; the D call of TRBD2 is as the table states it, not checked on the DNA. TRBV12-2 is a known pseudogene. This CDR3 is 16 amino acids long. The CDR3 sequence: CASRPERWRGVGEQYV. CDR3 nucleotides: TGTGCAAGTCGCCCGGAGAGGTGGCGGGGAGTCGGCGAGCAGTACGTC.

The CDR3 sequence is CASSLQFRGTEAFF. CDR3 nucleotide sequence: TGTGCCAGCAGCTTACAATTTAGGGGCACTGAAGCTTTCTTT. The genes are TRBV11-2 and TRBJ1-1, with D maybe TRBD1 (5 bases). V lost 2 bases and J lost 4, with 11 bases in between. The CDR3 is 14 residues long. Germline-derived CDR1 and CDR2 are SGHAT and FQNNGV.

This chain connects TRBV11-3 to TRBJ1-1; no reliable D call. V was cut by 1 base and J by 0 bases, with 9 bases left in between. Germline V lookup: CDR1 SGHNT, CDR2 YENEEA. The CDR3 is 15 residues long. The CDR3 bases are TGTGCCAGCAGCTTAGTCCCGGGAGTGAACACTGAAGCTTTCTTT. This codes for CASSLVPGVNTEAFF.

This sequence joins TRBV6-1 and TRBJ1-3; D is undetermined. V was cut by 1 base and J by 1 base, with 8 bases left in between. Germline V gene data show CDR1 as MNHNS and CDR2 as SASEGT. The CDR3 loop spans 15 amino acids. CDR3 residues: CASSEVDLSGNTIYF. The CDR3, as DNA: TGTGCCAGCAGTGAAGTCGATCTATCTGGAAACACCATATATTTT.

The CDR3 region has the DNA TGTGCCAGCAGCTTGGTTGGACAGGGGGGCGAGACCCAGTACTTC. Translating it yields CASSLVGQGGETQYF. The rearrangement joins TRBV5-6 to TRBJ2-5, with 10 bases identical to TRBD1. Germline V lookup: CDR1 SGHDT, CDR2 YYEEEE. The CDR3 length is 15 residues. J gave up 5 bases and V 0 bases, and 4 bases lay outside the gene matches.

This clone was observed once. The chain carries TRBV24-1 and TRBJ2-2; tentative D call: TRBD1 (6 bases). This CDR3 has 14 amino acids. Germline V gene data show CDR1 as KGHDR and CDR2 as SFDVKD. V gave up 8 bases and J gave up 5 bases, with 14 bases separating them. CDR3 bases: TGTGCCACCAACCACCGGGACAATACCGGGGAGCTGTTTTTT. Amino acid sequence: CATNHRDNTGELFF.

This sequence joins TRBV6-2 or TRBV6-3 and TRBJ1-4; no reliable D call. There are 14 residues in the CDR3. The V gene lost 0 bases and the J gene lost 8 bases, with 10 bases spanning the gap. The germline V gene has CDR1 MNHEY and CDR2 SVGEGT. CDR3 sequence: CASSYSPTWEKLFF. CDR3 nucleotide sequence: TGTGCCAGCAGTTACTCCCCCACTTGGGAAAAACTGTTTTTT.

The V gene is TRBV9, the J gene TRBJ1-2; the match to TRBD1 covers 7 bases. Germline loops: CDR1 SGDLS, CDR2 YYNGEE. This CDR3 is built from 15 residues. Trimming cost V 0 bases and J 11 bases; bases outside gene matches: 13. The CDR3 loop is CASSVATDTGQRYTF. CDR3 coding DNA: TGTGCCAGCAGCGTAGCTACGGATACGGGACAGAGATACACCTTC. Based on the CDR3 plus reference TRBV9 and TRBJ1-2, the full variable domain is DSGVTQTPKHLITATGQRVTLRCSPRSGDLSVYWYQQSLDQGLQFLIQYYNGEERAKGNILERFSAQQFPDLHSELNLSSLELGDSALYFCASSVATDTGQRYTFGSGTRLTVV.

V is TRBV29-1 and J is TRBJ1-1; 7 nucleotides agree with TRBD1. CDR3 length: 13 residues. The germline V gene has CDR1 SQVTM and CDR2 ANQGSEA. The CDR3 DNA follows: TGCGTCGGGACAGCTTTTCTAAACACTGAAGCTTTCTTT. Its protein product is CVGTAFLNTEAFF.

The J gene is TRBJ1-1, the V gene TRBV7-9; D is ambiguous. With 0 bases removed from V and 1 base from J, the gap between germline ends came to 6 bases. The CDR3 loop spans 14 amino acids. Germline CDR1 is SEHNR and CDR2 is FQNEAQ (reference sequence). CDR3 residues: CASSLAEGNTEAFF. The CDR3, as DNA: TGTGCCAGCAGCTTAGCGGAGGGGAACACTGAAGCTTTCTTT.

This chain connects TRBV30 to TRBJ1-5, with a possible D match to TRBD1 (6 bases). This CDR3 comprises 14 residues. Per germline, CDR1 GTSNPN and CDR2 SVGIG (reference sequence). Deletions cut 1 base from V and 6 bases from J, with 13 bases between. CDR3 nucleotides: TGTGCCTGGAGTGATCGGAGGGGGAGTCAGCCCCAGCATTTT. As protein: CAWSDRRGSQPQHF. Full variable domain (missing parts from reference TRBV30 and TRBJ1-5): SQTIHQWPATLVQPVGSPLSLECTVEGTSNPNLYWYRQAAGRGLQLLFYSVGIGQISSEVPQNLSASRPQDRQFILSSKKLLLSDSGFYLCAWSDRRGSQPQHFGDGTRLSIL.